These 30 T cell receptor beta chains were sequenced from one sample in a study of T-cell reconstitution after alpha-beta-depleted transplantation in children. Preparation of the TCRbeta library used unique molecular identifiers. TCRdb ran MiXCR on the PCR reads and lists one entry per CDR3 protein. The sample consists of some 830,000 distinct CDR3 sequences, about 16% of them appearing once. The sample consisted of PBMCs, mostly from graft donor cells, taken 360 days after TCRalphabeta/CD19-depleted stem cell transplant. The receptors derive from a male patient between 5 and 17 years old who had a stem cell transplant for acute lymphoblastic leukemia, so the T cells may come from the graft donor.

The rearrangement links TRBV9 to TRBJ2-7, with 8 bases aligning to TRBD1. The CDR3 loop spans 18 amino acids. Germline V gene lookup returns CDR1 SGDLS and CDR2 YYNGEE. V lost 0 bases, J lost 2 bases, and 13 bases stayed unmatched. CDR3 region: CASSVAPLLGQATYEQYF. The CDR3 DNA is TGTGCCAGCAGCGTAGCCCCGCTCCTGGGACAGGCGACCTACGAGCAGTACTTC.

This clonotype showed up just a few times. The chain couples TRBV12-3 or TRBV12-4 to TRBJ1-5; D remains unclear. CDR3 length: 14 residues. The V gene lost 1 base and the J gene lost 3 bases, with 7 bases spanning the gap. This CDR3 reads CASSLDLANQPQHF. CDR3 coding DNA: TGTGCCAGCAGTTTAGATTTGGCCAATCAGCCCCAGCATTTT.

The chain links TRBV5-1 to TRBJ2-2; D not resolved. Germline V gene data show CDR1 as SGHRS and CDR2 as YFSETQ. Trimming removed 3 bases at V and 3 bases at J, with 12 bases between. The CDR3 length is 15 residues. Here the CDR3 DNA reads TGCGCCAGCAGCTATAGTTGGGATCACACCGGGGAGCTGTTTTTT. This sequence encodes CASSYSWDHTGELFF. The whole variable domain, remainder taken from reference TRBV5-1 and TRBJ2-2, is KAGVTQTPRYLIKTRGQQVTLSCSPISGHRSVSWYQQTPGQGLQFLFEYFSETQRNKGNFPGRFSGRQFSNSRSEMNVSTLELGDSALYLCASSYSWDHTGELFFGEGSRLTVL.

The CDR3 coding sequence is TGTGCCAGCAGCTTTAGCGGGATAATGTCAGATACGCAGTATTTT. Translation gives CASSFSGIMSDTQYF. This chain uses TRBV7-2 with TRBJ2-3, with 8 bases identical to TRBD2. After removal of 3 bases from V and 4 bases from J, the junction contained 6 bases not matched to a gene. This CDR3 spans 15 amino acids. Germline CDR1 SGHTA, CDR2 FQGNSA.

This clonotype was picked up a small number of times. The chain recombines TRBV4-1 with TRBJ2-2; 9 bases are shared with TRBD1. Trimming cost V 5 bases and J 6 bases; bases outside gene matches: 10. CDR3 length: 16 amino acids. CDR1 MGHRA and CDR2 YSYEKL come from the germline V gene. Here the CDR3 reads CASSSPGQGLAGELFF. The CDR3 DNA reads as TGCGCCAGCAGCTCCCCGGGACAGGGCTTAGCCGGGGAGCTGTTTTTT.

V is TRBV27 and J is TRBJ2-7, with TRBD1 identical over 9 bases. The CDR3 totals 15 residues. Germline trimming cut 4 bases from V and 6 bases from J; bases unmatched to any gene: 10. CDR1 is MNHEY and CDR2 is SMNVEV in the germline V gene (reference sequence). CDR3: CASSSPGGQGTEQYF. CDR3 DNA: TGTGCCAGCAGTTCCCCAGGCGGACAGGGGACCGAGCAGTACTTC.

This clonotype was seen ten or more times. The chain couples TRBV11-2 to TRBJ2-5; a possible D gene is TRBD2 (6 bases). V was cut by 2 bases and J by 1 base, with 8 bases left in between. CDR3 length: 14 amino acids. CDR1 and CDR2 (germline): SGHAT, FQNNGV. The CDR3 region is CASSLRLVQETQYF. The CDR3 bases are TGTGCCAGCAGCTTACGACTAGTCCAAGAGACCCAGTACTTC.

There are many counts of this clonotype. V usage is TRBV7-9 and J usage is TRBJ1-2, with D unresolved. The CDR3 runs to 14 residues. The V end was cut by 4 bases, the J end by 0 bases, with 9 bases between. Germline loops: CDR1 SEHNR, CDR2 FQNEAQ (reference sequence). CDR3 protein: CASSSFLSNYGYTF. CDR3 DNA: TGTGCCAGCAGCTCCTTCCTGTCTAACTATGGCTACACCTTC.

This clonotype was found many times. This chain joins TRBV4-1 and TRBJ2-7, with D possibly TRBD1 on 6 matching bases. Trimming took 3 bases from V and 1 from J, leaving 10 bases between them. Germline CDR1 and CDR2: MGHRA and YSYEKL. The CDR3 totals 14 residues. The CDR3 reads CASSQRTASYEQYF. The CDR3, as DNA: TGCGCCAGCAGCCAGAGGACAGCTTCCTACGAGCAGTACTTC.

The V gene is TRBV20-1, the J gene TRBJ2-7; D is possibly TRBD2 (6 bases). Germline assignment: CDR1 DFQATT and CDR2 SNEGSKA (reference sequence). V gave up 0 bases and J gave up 2 bases, with 11 bases separating them. This CDR3 contains 14 residues. CDR3 residues: CSARDLKRAYEQYF. In DNA, the CDR3 is TGCAGTGCTAGAGATCTAAAGCGGGCCTACGAGCAGTACTTC.

J is TRBJ1-2 and V is TRBV27; 8 nucleotides align to TRBD1. With V trimmed by 8 bases and J by 0 bases, 5 bases remained unmatched. Germline CDR1 and CDR2: MNHEY and SMNVEV (reference sequence). CDR3 length: 14 amino acids. The CDR3 DNA reads as TGTGCCAGCGCATTGACAGGGGCTAACTATGGCTACACCTTC. Translation: CASALTGANYGYTF.

This clonotype was seen a few times. In nucleotides, the CDR3 is TGTGCCAGCAGTACTCTGGGACTTCCCCCCTACGAGCAGTACTTC. This translates into CASSTLGLPPYEQYF. The chain carries TRBV12-3 or TRBV12-4 and TRBJ2-7; TRBD2 is a possible D gene (6 bases). The CDR3 covers 15 residues. V was clipped by 5 bases and J by 2 bases, with 16 bases between them.

In DNA form, the CDR3 reads TGCAGCGTTGTTTGGGACAGGGCTTACGAGCAGTACTTC. Encoded protein: CSVVWDRAYEQYF. The chain uses TRBV29-1 and TRBJ2-7; 9 nucleotides line up with TRBD1. V lost 4 bases, J lost 4 bases, and 5 bases stayed unmatched. CDR3 length equals 13 residues. Looked up from germline, CDR1 is SQVTM and CDR2 is ANQGSEA.

This clonotype came up a few times. The chain joins TRBV3-1 to TRBJ1-1; no reliable D call. CDR1 LGHDT and CDR2 YNNKEL come from the germline V gene (reference sequence). V shed 1 base and J shed 4 bases, with 7 bases lying between them. The CDR3 length is 13 residues. CDR3 in DNA: TGTGCCAGCAGCCAAGGGGAAGGCACTGAAGCTTTCTTT. It is translated as CASSQGEGTEAFF.

This clonotype was detected once. The chain has TRBV18 and TRBJ1-1, with D maybe TRBD1 (5 bases). Trimming cost V 1 base and J 1 base, with 10 bases left between them. Per the germline V gene, CDR1 is KGHSH and CDR2 is LQKENI. The CDR3 is 15 residues long. CDR3 residues: CASSPQGNGNTEAFF. The CDR3 coding sequence is TGTGCCAGCTCACCACAGGGGAACGGGAACACTGAAGCTTTCTTT.

The chain links TRBV21-1 to TRBJ1-4. TRBV21-1 is a known pseudogene. This CDR3 has 12 amino acids. The CDR3 DNA reads TGTGCCAGCAGCAACAGGTTTGAAAAACTGTTTTTT. Translating it yields CASSNRFEKLFF.

The chain is built from TRBV10-1 and TRBJ2-5, with a weak D call TRBD1 (5 bases). The CDR3 sequence is 12 residues long. Germline CDR1 reads WNHNN; CDR2 reads SYGVQD (reference sequence). With 6 bases removed from V and 2 bases from J, the gap between germline ends came to 7 bases. The CDR3 sequence: CASRTEQETQYF. The CDR3 nucleotides read TGCGCCAGCAGGACAGAACAAGAGACCCAGTACTTC.

This clonotype was seen a few times. The genes are TRBV12-3 or TRBV12-4 and TRBJ1-2; TRBD1 matches at 7 bases. The CDR3 runs 19 residues. V lost 3 bases to trimming and J lost 0 bases; unmatched junction nucleotides: 16. This CDR3 is CASSLPFTGTDTANYGYTF. For the CDR3, the DNA is TGTGCCAGCAGTTTGCCTTTTACCGGGACAGACACCGCTAACTATGGCTACACCTTC.

The chain carries TRBV10-1 and TRBJ2-7; D perhaps matches TRBD2 (5 bases). Germline loops: CDR1 WNHNN, CDR2 SYGVQD (reference sequence). The CDR3 extends over 14 amino acids. V was trimmed by 1 base and J by 0 bases, leaving 7 bases between them. The CDR3 DNA follows: TGCGCCAGCAGTGAGTTGGGAGACTCCTACGAGCAGTACTTC. Amino acids: CASSELGDSYEQYF.

This sequence joins TRBV10-3 and TRBJ1-6; D might be TRBD1 (5 bases). Trimming pared 3 bases from V and 7 bases from J, leaving 10 bases between. CDR1 and CDR2 from the germline V gene are ENHRY and SYGVKD. This CDR3 comprises 14 residues. This chain's CDR3 is CAISDGGWNSPLHF. CDR3 in DNA: TGTGCCATCAGTGACGGGGGTTGGAATTCACCCCTCCACTTT.

This clonotype occurred once. This may be a read error: a much more frequent sequence differs by one nucleotide. This chain connects TRBV27 to TRBJ1-5; possibly TRBD1 for D (5 bases). V was trimmed by 6 bases and J by 9 bases, leaving 21 bases between them. CDR1 and CDR2 from the germline V gene are MNHEY and SMNVEV (reference sequence). The CDR3 is made up of 15 amino acids. For the CDR3, the DNA is TGTGCCAGCAGCCTCCGGGGGTTTGGAGATCCGCCCCAGCATTTT. Protein: CASSLRGFGDPPQHF.

This clonotype was seen ten or more times. The chain employs TRBV12-3 or TRBV12-4 and TRBJ1-1; D is possibly TRBD1 (5 bases). V was cut by 3 bases and J by 8 bases, with 10 bases left in between. This CDR3 has 12 amino acids. This CDR3 reads CASSFIRGEAFF. The CDR3 region has the DNA TGTGCCAGCAGTTTTATACGGGGGGAAGCTTTCTTT.

The V gene is TRBV6-4, the J gene TRBJ2-3, with a weak D call TRBD2 (6 bases). CDR3 length: 15 amino acids. The germline V gene has CDR1 MRHNA and CDR2 SNTAGT. V lost 0 bases and J 2 bases, leaving 9 bases between the germline ends. CDR3 bases: TGTGCCAGCAGTGACTCCCTAGCGAACACAGATACGCAGTATTTT. It yields the protein CASSDSLANTDTQYF.

This rearrangement joins TRBV5-1 to TRBJ1-5; D uncertain. This CDR3 has 15 residues. The germline gives CDR1 SGHRS, CDR2 YFSETQ. The V end lost 4 bases, the J end lost 0 bases, and 11 bases lay between the germline ends. As DNA, the CDR3 is TGCGCCAGCAGCAAGGGCCACAATAGCAATCAGCCCCAGCATTTT. Translated: CASSKGHNSNQPQHF.

In this sample, this clonotype turned up a few times. V is TRBV5-1 and J is TRBJ2-7; TRBD2 aligns across 8 bases. The trim removed 4 bases at V and 5 bases at J, leaving 11 bases unmatched. The length of the CDR3 is 15 residues. Germline CDR1 is SGHRS and CDR2 is YFSETQ. CDR3: CASSGELADKDEQYF. DNA for the CDR3: TGCGCCAGCAGCGGGGAACTAGCGGACAAGGACGAGCAGTACTTC.

This clonotype was seen repeatedly, ten times or more. V is TRBV10-3 and J is TRBJ2-3, with 7 bases matching TRBD1. The V gene's germline CDR1 is ENHRY and CDR2 SYGVKD. The CDR3 sequence is 13 residues long. The trim removed 8 bases at V and 5 bases at J, leaving 7 bases unmatched. The CDR3 nucleotides read TGTGCCATCCGGGACAGTGCGGGAGATACGCAGTATTTT. It codes for CAIRDSAGDTQYF.

This sequence joins TRBV15 and TRBJ2-7; the D gene is possibly TRBD2 (5 bases). CDR1 and CDR2 from the germline V gene are LNHNV and YYDKDF (reference sequence). This CDR3 spans 15 amino acids. The V end was cut by 5 bases, the J end by 0 bases, with 14 bases between. The CDR3 region is CATSELDSSSYEQYF. In nucleotides, the CDR3 is TGTGCCACCAGCGAACTGGACTCAAGCTCCTACGAGCAGTACTTC. Supplemented by reference TRBV15 and TRBJ2-7, the full variable domain reads DAMVIQNPRYQVTQFGKPVTLSCSQTLNHNVMYWYQQKSSQAPKLLFHYYDKDFNNEADTPDNFQSRRPNTSFCFLDIRSPGLGDTAMYLCATSELDSSSYEQYFGPGTRLTVT.

This chain joins TRBV5-1 and TRBJ1-3; D is uncertain. The CDR3 is made up of 14 amino acids. Germline V gives CDR1 SGHRS, CDR2 YFSETQ. The germline V and J ends were trimmed by 0 bases and 4 bases, with 8 bases remaining between them. CDR3 sequence: CASSLDGAGNTIYF. The CDR3 DNA reads as TGCGCCAGCAGCTTGGACGGAGCGGGAAACACCATATATTTT.

There are many counts of this clonotype. V usage is TRBV4-2 and J usage is TRBJ2-2, with TRBD2 as a possible D gene (5 bases). Germline-derived CDR1 and CDR2 are LGHNA and YNFKEQ. CDR3 length: 15 amino acids. Between the trimmed V and J ends, which lost 1 base and 4 bases, there was a span of 10 bases. The CDR3 sequence is CASSQGGLGTGELFF. CDR3 DNA sequence: TGTGCCAGCAGCCAAGGCGGGCTTGGCACCGGGGAGCTGTTTTTT.

The chain employs TRBV7-2 and TRBJ2-3; TRBD2 matches at 9 bases. The CDR3 totals 15 residues. V lost 3 bases, J lost 2 bases, and 3 bases stayed unmatched. Germline V gives CDR1 SGHTA, CDR2 FQGNSA. The CDR3 bases are TGTGCCAGCAGCTTTAGCGGGAGTGTCACAGATACGCAGTATTTT. Amino acids: CASSFSGSVTDTQYF.